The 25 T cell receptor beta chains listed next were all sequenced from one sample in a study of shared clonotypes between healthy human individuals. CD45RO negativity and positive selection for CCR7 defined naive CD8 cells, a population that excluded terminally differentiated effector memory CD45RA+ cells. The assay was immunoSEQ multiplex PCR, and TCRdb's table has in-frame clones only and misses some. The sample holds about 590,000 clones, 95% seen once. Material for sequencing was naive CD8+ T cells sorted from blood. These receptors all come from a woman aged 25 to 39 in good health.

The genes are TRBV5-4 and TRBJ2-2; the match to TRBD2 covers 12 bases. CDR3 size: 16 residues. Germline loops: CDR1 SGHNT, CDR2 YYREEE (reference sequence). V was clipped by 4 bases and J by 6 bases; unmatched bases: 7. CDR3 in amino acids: CASSGPGLAGSGELFF. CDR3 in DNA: TGTGCCAGCAGCGGACCGGGACTAGCGGGCTCCGGGGAGCTGTTTTTT.

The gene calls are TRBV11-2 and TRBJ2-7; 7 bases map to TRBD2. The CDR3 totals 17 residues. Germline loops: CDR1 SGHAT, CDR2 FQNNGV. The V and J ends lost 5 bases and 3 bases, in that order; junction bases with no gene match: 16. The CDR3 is CASSPPRGGRRNYEQYF. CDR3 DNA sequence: TGTGCCAGCAGCCCCCCAAGGGGCGGGAGAAGGAACTACGAGCAGTACTTC.

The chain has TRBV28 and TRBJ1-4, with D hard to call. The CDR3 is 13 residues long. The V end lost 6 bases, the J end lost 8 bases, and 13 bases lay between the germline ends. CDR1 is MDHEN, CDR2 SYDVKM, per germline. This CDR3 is CASRTYGWEKLFF. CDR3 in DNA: TGTGCCAGCAGGACCTATGGCTGGGAAAAACTGTTTTTT.

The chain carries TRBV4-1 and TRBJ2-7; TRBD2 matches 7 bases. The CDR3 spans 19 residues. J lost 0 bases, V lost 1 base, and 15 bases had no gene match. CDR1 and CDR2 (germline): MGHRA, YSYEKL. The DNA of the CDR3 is TGCGCCAGCAGCCAAGTTTCTGGACTCGAAAGGGACTACTCCTACGAGCAGTACTTC. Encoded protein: CASSQVSGLERDYSYEQYF.

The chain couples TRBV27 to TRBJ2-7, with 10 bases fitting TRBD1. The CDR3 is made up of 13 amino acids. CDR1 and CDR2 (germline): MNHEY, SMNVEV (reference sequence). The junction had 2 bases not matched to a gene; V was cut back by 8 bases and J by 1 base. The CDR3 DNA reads TGTGCCAGCGGGACAGGGGTTTCCTACGAGCAGTACTTC. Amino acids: CASGTGVSYEQYF.

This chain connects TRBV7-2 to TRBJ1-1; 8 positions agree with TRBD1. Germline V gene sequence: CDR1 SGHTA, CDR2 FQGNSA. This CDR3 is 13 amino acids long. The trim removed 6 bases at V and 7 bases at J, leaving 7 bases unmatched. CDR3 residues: CASRQGGSNEAFF. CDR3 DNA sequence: TGTGCCAGCAGACAGGGGGGGAGTAATGAAGCTTTCTTT.

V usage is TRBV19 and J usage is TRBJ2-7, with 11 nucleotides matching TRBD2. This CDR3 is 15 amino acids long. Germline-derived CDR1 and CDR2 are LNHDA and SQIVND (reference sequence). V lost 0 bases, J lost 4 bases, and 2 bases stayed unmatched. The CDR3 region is CASSIDGTSGYEQYF. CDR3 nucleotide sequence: TGTGCCAGTAGTATAGACGGGACTAGCGGTTACGAGCAGTACTTC.

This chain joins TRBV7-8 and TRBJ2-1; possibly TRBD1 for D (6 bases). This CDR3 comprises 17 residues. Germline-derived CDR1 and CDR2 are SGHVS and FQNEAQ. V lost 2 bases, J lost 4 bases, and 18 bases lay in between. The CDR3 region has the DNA TGTGCCAGCAGCTTATGGGGCCTCCGGGACAAGTACAATGAGCAGTTCTTC. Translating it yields CASSLWGLRDKYNEQFF.

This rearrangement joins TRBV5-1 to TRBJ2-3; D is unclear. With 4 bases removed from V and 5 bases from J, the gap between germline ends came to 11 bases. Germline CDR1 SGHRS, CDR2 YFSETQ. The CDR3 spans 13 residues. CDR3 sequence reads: CASSPPMIDTQYF. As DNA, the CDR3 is TGCGCCAGCAGCCCACCCATGATAGATACGCAGTATTTT. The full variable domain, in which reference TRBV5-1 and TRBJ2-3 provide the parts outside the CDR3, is KAGVTQTPRYLIKTRGQQVTLSCSPISGHRSVSWYQQTPGQGLQFLFEYFSETQRNKGNFPGRFSGRQFSNSRSEMNVSTLELGDSALYLCASSPPMIDTQYFGPGTRLTVL.

The CDR3 DNA is TGTGCCAGCAGTGTGGGCAGGGGACAGGCGGATTCACCCCTCCACTTT. It translates to CASSVGRGQADSPLHF. The rearrangement joins TRBV6-1 to TRBJ1-6; TRBD1 matches at 8 bases. This CDR3 has 16 residues. The germline V gene has CDR1 MNHNS and CDR2 SASEGT. With 4 bases clipped from V and 8 bases from J, the junction kept 10 bases outside the gene matches.

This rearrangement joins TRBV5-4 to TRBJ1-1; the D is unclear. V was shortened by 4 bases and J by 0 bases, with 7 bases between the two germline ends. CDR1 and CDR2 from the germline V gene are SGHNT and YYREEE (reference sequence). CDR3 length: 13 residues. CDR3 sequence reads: CASSPAVNTEAFF. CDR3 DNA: TGTGCCAGCAGCCCTGCGGTGAACACTGAAGCTTTCTTT. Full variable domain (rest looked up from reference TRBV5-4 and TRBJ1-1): ETGVTQSPTHLIKTRGQQVTLRCSSQSGHNTVSWYQQALGQGPQFIFQYYREEENGRGNFPPRFSGLQFPNYSSELNVNALELDDSALYLCASSPAVNTEAFFGQGTRLTVV.

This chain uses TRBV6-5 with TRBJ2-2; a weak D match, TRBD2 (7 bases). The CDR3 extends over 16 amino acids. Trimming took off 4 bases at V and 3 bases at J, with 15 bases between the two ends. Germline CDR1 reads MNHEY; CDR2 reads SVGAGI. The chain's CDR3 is CASSSGGQGYTGELFF. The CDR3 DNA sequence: TGTGCCAGCAGTTCCGGGGGGCAGGGGTACACCGGGGAGCTGTTTTTT.

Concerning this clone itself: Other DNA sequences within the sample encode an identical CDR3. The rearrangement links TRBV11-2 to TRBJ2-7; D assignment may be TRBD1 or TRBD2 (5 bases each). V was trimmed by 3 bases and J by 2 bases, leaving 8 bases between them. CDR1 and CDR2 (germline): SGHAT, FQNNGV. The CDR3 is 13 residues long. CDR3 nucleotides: TGTGCCAGCAGCTTGGGGGTGGCCTACGAGCAGTACTTC. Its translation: CASSLGVAYEQYF.

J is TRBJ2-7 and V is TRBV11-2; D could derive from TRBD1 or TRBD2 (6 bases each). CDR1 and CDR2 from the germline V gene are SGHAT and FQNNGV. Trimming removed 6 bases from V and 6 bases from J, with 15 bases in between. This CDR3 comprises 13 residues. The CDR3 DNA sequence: TGTGCCAGCAGACCTTCGGGGGCTGGCGAGCAGTACTTC. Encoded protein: CASRPSGAGEQYF.

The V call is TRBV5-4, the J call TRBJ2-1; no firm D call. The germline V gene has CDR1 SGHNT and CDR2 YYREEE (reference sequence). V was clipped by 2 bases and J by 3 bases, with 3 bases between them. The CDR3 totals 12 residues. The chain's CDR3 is CASSFGYNEQFF. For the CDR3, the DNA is TGTGCCAGCAGCTTTGGCTACAATGAGCAGTTCTTC.

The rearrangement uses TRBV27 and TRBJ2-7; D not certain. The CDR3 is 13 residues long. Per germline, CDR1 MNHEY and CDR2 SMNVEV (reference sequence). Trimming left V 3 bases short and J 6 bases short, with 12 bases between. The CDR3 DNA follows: TGTGCCAGCAGTTTTGGTTTCTCCCGCGAGCAGTACTTC. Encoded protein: CASSFGFSREQYF.

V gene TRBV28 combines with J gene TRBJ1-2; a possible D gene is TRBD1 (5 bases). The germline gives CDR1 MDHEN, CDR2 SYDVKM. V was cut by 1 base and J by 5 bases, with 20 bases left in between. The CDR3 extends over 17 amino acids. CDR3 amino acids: CASSLFFLDTVLYGYTF. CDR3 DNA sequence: TGTGCCAGCAGTTTATTCTTCTTGGACACCGTATTATATGGCTACACCTTC.

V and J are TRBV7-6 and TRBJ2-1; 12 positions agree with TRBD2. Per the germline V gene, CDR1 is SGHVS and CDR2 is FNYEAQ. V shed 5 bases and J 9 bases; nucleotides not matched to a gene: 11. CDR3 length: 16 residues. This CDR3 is CASSPGETSGSVEQFF. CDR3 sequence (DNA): TGTGCCAGCAGCCCTGGGGAGACTAGCGGGAGTGTTGAGCAGTTCTTC.

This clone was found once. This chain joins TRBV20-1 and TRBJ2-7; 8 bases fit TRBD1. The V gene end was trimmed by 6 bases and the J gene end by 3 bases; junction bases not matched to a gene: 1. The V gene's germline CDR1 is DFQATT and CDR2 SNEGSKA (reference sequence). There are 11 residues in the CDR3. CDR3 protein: CSATGGYEQYF. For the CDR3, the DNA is TGCAGTGCAACAGGGGGCTACGAGCAGTACTTC.

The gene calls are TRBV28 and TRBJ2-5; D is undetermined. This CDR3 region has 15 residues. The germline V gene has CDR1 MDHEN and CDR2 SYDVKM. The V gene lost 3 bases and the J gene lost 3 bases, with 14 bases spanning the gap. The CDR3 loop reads CASSFNRALEETQYF. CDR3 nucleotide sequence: TGTGCCAGCAGTTTTAACAGAGCGTTGGAAGAGACCCAGTACTTC.

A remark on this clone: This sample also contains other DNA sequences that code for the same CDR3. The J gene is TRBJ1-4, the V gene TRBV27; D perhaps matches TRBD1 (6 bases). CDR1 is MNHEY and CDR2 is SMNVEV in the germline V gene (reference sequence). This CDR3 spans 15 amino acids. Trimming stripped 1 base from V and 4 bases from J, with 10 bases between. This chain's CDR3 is CASSLWAGVNEKLFF. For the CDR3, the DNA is TGTGCCAGCAGTTTATGGGCAGGGGTTAATGAAAAACTGTTTTTT.

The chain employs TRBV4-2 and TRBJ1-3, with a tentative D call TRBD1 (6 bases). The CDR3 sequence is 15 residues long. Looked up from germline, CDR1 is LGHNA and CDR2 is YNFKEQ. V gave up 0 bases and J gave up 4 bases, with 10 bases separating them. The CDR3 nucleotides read TGTGCCAGCAGCCAAGACCCAGGGGAGGGAAACACCATATATTTT. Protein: CASSQDPGEGNTIYF.

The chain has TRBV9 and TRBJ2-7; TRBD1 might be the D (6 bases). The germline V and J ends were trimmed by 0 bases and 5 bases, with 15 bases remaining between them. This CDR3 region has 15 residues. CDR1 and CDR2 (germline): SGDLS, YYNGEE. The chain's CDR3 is CASSVGGTGINEQYF. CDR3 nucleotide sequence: TGTGCCAGCAGCGTAGGAGGCACAGGGATCAACGAGCAGTACTTC. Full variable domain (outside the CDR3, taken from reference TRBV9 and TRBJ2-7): DSGVTQTPKHLITATGQRVTLRCSPRSGDLSVYWYQQSLDQGLQFLIQYYNGEERAKGNILERFSAQQFPDLHSELNLSSLELGDSALYFCASSVGGTGINEQYFGPGTRLTVT.

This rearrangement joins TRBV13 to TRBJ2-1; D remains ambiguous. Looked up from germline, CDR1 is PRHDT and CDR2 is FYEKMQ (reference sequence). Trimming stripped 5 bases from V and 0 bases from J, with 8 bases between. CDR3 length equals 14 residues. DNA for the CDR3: TGTGCCAGCAGCCCACGGGCCTCCTACAATGAGCAGTTCTTC. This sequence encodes CASSPRASYNEQFF.

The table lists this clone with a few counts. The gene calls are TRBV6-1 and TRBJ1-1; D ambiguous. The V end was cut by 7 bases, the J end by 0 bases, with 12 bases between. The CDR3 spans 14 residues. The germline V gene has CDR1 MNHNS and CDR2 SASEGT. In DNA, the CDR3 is TGTGCCAGCAACCCAGGACTCATGAACACTGAAGCTTTCTTT. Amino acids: CASNPGLMNTEAFF.